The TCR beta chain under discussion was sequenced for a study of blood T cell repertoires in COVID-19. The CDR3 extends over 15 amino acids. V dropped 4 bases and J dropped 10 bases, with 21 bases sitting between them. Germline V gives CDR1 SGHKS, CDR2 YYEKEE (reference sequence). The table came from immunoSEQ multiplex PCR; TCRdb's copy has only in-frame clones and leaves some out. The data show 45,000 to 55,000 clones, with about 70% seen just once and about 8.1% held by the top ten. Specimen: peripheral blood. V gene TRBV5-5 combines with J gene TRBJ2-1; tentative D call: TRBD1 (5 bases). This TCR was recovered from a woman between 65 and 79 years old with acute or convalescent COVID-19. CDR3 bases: TGTGCCAGCAGCCCGATCCCGCAGGGAAAGGGGGAGCAGTTCTTC. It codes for CASSPIPQGKGEQFF.